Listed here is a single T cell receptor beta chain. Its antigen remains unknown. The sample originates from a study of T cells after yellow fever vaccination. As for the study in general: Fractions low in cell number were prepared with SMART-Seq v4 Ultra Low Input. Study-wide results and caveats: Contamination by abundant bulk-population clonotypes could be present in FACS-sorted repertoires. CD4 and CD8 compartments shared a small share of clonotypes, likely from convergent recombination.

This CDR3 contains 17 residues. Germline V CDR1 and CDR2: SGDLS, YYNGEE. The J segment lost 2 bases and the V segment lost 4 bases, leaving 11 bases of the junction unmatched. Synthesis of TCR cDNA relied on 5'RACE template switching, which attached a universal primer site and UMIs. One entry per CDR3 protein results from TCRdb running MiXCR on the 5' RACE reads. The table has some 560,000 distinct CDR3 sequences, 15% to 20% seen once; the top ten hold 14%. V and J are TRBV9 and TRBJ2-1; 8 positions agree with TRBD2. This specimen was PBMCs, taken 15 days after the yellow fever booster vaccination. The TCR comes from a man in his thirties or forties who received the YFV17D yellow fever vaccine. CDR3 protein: CASSLATTGGAYNEQFF. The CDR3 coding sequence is TGTGCCAGCAGCCTAGCCACTACGGGAGGGGCCTACAATGAGCAGTTCTTC.